Listed below are T cell receptor beta chains from one sample, sequenced in a study of cytomegalovirus exposure and HLA in healthy donors. This table comes from immunoSEQ multiplex PCR, and its TCRdb copy is limited to in-frame clones, with some not included. The table includes about 240,000 clones, around 81% detected once. Sequencing used PBMCs. Receptor source: a woman aged 55 to 70 in good health and CMV-seropositive. Both conserved end residues are part of each CDR3. The D gene is left open where the match is weak. Size tells how often a clone was seen (once, few, many) or the class of an expanded clone, and some rows leave it out.

-	TRBV6-5	TRBJ1-2	-	CASRTGYGYTF	TGTGCCAGCAGAACGGGCTATGGCTACACCTTC
once	TRBV10-3	TRBJ2-1	-	CAISETSYEQFF	TGTGCCATCAGTGAAACTAGTTACGAGCAGTTCTTC
-	TRBV7-6	TRBJ2-1	TRBD1	CASSLGQGSYNEQFF	TGTGCCAGCAGCTTAGGACAGGGCTCCTACAATGAGCAGTTCTTC
-	TRBV6-5	TRBJ2-3	-	CASSYLGVGTDTQYF	TGTGCCAGCAGTTATTTGGGAGTTGGCACAGATACGCAGTATTTT
-	TRBV6-6	TRBJ1-1	-	CASSYPHRSYTEAFF	TGTGCCAGCAGTTACCCCCACCGGTCGTACACTGAAGCTTTCTTT
-	TRBV5-1	TRBJ2-5	TRBD2	CASSPGTRQETQYF	TGCGCCAGCAGCCCCGGGACTAGACAAGAGACCCAGTACTTC
-	TRBV6-1	TRBJ2-2	-	CASSESVSGTGELFF	TGTGCCAGCAGTGAATCAGTATCGGGTACCGGGGAGCTGTTTTTT
-	TRBV9	TRBJ1-3	-	CASSVSGVDPGNTIYF	TGTGCCAGCAGCGTTTCGGGGGTCGATCCTGGAAACACCATATATTTT
-	TRBV5-1	TRBJ2-7	-	CASSLDLGEQYF	TGCGCCAGCAGCTTGGATCTCGGGGAGCAGTACTTC
-	TRBV9	TRBJ1-5	-	CASSYSANQPQHF	TGTGCCAGCAGTTACAGTGCTAATCAGCCCCAGCATTTT
-	TRBV5-8	TRBJ1-1	-	CASSFGRQTEAFF	TGTGCCAGCAGCTTCGGCCGACAGACTGAAGCTTTCTTT
-	TRBV6-5	TRBJ2-7	TRBD1	CASSYSDREEQYF	TGTGCCAGCAGTTACTCGGACAGGGAAGAGCAGTACTTC